The rows below give T cell receptor beta chains drawn from one sample of a study of T cells in localized non-small cell lung cancer. Sequencing used immunoSEQ multiplex PCR; TCRdb keeps in-frame clones, though not all of them. Here the sample spans fewer than 90,000 clones, just under 85% being singletons. Sequences were derived from peripheral blood, sampled before any cancer treatment. The source of these receptors is a man aged 40-75 years with stage I lung adenocarcinoma. CDR3s include the opening cysteine and the closing phenylalanine or tryptophan. A D gene is named only where the DNA matches it firmly. Clone size, where shown, is once, few, many, or a class for clones that have expanded.

CDR3aa | CDR3nt | d_gene | j_gene | v_gene | abundance
CAWSVPETQYF | TGTGCCTGGAGTGTTCCAGAGACCCAGTACTTC | NA | TRBJ2-5 | TRBV30 | once
CASSGELGVYEQYF | TGTGCCAGCTCGGGAGAATTAGGAGTCTACGAGCAGTACTTC | NA | TRBJ2-7 | TRBV18 | NA
CASSLNAGARGNTIYF | TGTGCCAGCAGCTTGAATGCGGGGGCGCGTGGAAACACCATATATTTT | NA | TRBJ1-3 | TRBV5-4 | NA
CASRKAAQETQYF | TGTGCCAGTAGGAAGGCAGCCCAAGAGACCCAGTACTTC | NA | TRBJ2-5 | TRBV19 | NA
CASSLGTGVRSYEQYF | TGTGCCAGCAGTTTAGGAACAGGGGTCAGATCCTACGAGCAGTACTTC | TRBD1 | TRBJ2-7 | TRBV27 | few
CASSTGTGYEQYF | TGTGCCAGTAGTACCGGGACAGGCTACGAGCAGTACTTC | TRBD1 | TRBJ2-7 | TRBV19 | NA
CASSQDLGRELQRPSSYEQYF | TGCGCCAGCAGTCAAGATTTGGGCAGGGAGCTACAGCGCCCTAGCTCCTACGAGCAGTACTTC | NA | TRBJ2-7 | TRBV23-1 | NA
CASSFGGTGANVLTF | TGTGCCAGCAGCTTCGGGGGAACTGGGGCCAACGTCCTGACTTTC | NA | TRBJ2-6 | TRBV7-2 | NA
CASSPSSGGAGLRETQYF | TGTGCCAGCTCACCATCCAGCGGGGGGGCCGGATTGCGTGAGACCCAGTACTTC | TRBD2 | TRBJ2-5 | TRBV18 | NA
CASSQFHGGGITGYTF | TGCGCCAGCAGCCAGTTCCATGGAGGGGGAATAACTGGCTACACCTTC | NA | TRBJ1-2 | TRBV4-3 | NA
CASRRDMGVTEAFF | TGTGCCAGCAGACGAGACATGGGGGTCACTGAAGCTTTCTTT | NA | TRBJ1-1 | TRBV6-4 | NA
CASSVVPGTSGNTIYF | TGCGCCAGCAGCGTCGTCCCAGGGACCTCTGGAAACACCATATATTTT | NA | TRBJ1-3 | TRBV5-1 | NA
CASSLRDRGGSNQPQHF | TGTGCCAGCAGCCTCCGGGACAGGGGGGGTAGCAATCAGCCCCAGCATTTT | TRBD1 | TRBJ1-5 | TRBV2 | NA
CASSLYEGAGETQYF | TGTGCCAGCAGTTTATACGAGGGGGCAGGGGAGACCCAGTACTTC | TRBD1 | TRBJ2-5 | TRBV28 | NA
CASSPPLGGYTQYF | TGTGCCAGCAGCCCCCCATTGGGGGGGTATACGCAGTATTTT | TRBD2 | TRBJ2-3 | TRBV27 | NA
CASSGRLGAWTGELFF | TGTGCCAGCAGTGGCAGATTGGGGGCATGGACCGGGGAGCTGTTTTTT | NA | TRBJ2-2 | TRBV6-1 | NA
CASSGQGTYEQYF | TGTGCCAGCTCTGGACAGGGAACCTACGAGCAGTACTTC | TRBD1 | TRBJ2-7 | TRBV11-2 | NA
CASSYGRDYGYTF | TGTGCCAGCAGTTACGGGCGGGACTATGGCTACACCTTC | NA | TRBJ1-2 | TRBV6-5 | NA
CASSPLDYEQYF | TGTGCCAGCAGTCCCCTGGACTACGAGCAGTACTTC | NA | TRBJ2-7 | TRBV2 | NA
CSARDYEQYF | TGCAGTGCTAGGGACTACGAGCAGTACTTC | NA | TRBJ2-7 | TRBV20-1 | NA
CASSLVTDTQYF | TGCGCCAGCAGCTTAGTAACAGATACGCAGTATTTT | NA | TRBJ2-3 | TRBV5-1 | NA
CASSRQGPNQPQHF | TGTGCCAGCAGTAGACAGGGCCCCAATCAGCCCCAGCATTTT | TRBD1 | TRBJ1-5 | TRBV6-1 | NA
CAWRTPGRGRLNEKLFF | TGTGCCTGGAGGACCCCCGGCAGGGGGCGATTAAATGAAAAACTGTTTTTT | TRBD1 | TRBJ1-4 | TRBV30 | NA
CASSEQGNQPQHF | TGTGCCAGCAGTGAACAGGGGAATCAGCCCCAGCATTTT | NA | TRBJ1-5 | TRBV6-1 | NA
CASSPRDRRHNEQFF | TGTGCCAGCTCACCACGGGACAGGAGGCACAATGAGCAGTTCTTC | TRBD1 | TRBJ2-1 | TRBV18 | NA
CASTLLRGYGYTF | TGTGCCAGCACCCTTCTGAGGGGCTATGGCTACACCTTC | NA | TRBJ1-2 | TRBV28 | once
CASSLYAPGQGVSSSYEQYF | TGTGCCAGCAGTTTATATGCCCCTGGACAGGGGGTATCGTCGTCCTACGAGCAGTACTTC | TRBD1 | TRBJ2-7 | TRBV27 | NA
CASSLVVAGSNNEQFF | TGTGCCAGCAGCTTGGTGGTGGCAGGGAGCAACAATGAGCAGTTCTTC | NA | TRBJ2-1 | TRBV5-6 | NA
CAWSLRVAKNIQYF | TGTGCCTGGAGTCTCCGGGTAGCCAAAAACATTCAGTACTTC | NA | TRBJ2-4 | TRBV30 | NA
CASSVRTANYNEQFF | TGTGCCAGCAGCGTCCGGACGGCAAACTACAATGAGCAGTTCTTC | NA | TRBJ2-1 | TRBV9 | NA
CASSLQGLINEQFF | TGTGCCAGCAGTCTCCAAGGCCTGATCAATGAGCAGTTCTTC | NA | TRBJ2-1 | TRBV7-3 | once
CASSNCRAGGSSYNEQFF | TGTGCCAGCAGCAATTGTAGAGCGGGAGGGAGTTCCTACAATGAGCAGTTCTTC | NA | TRBJ2-1 | TRBV21-1 | NA